This record looks at one T cell receptor (delta chain) sequence and its context. The target antigen is unknown. The protein in TCRdb stems from a much larger clone and differs at residue 7 from this DNA's translation, likely a read error; here the protein is translated from the DNA. This CDR3 is built from 16 residues. The germline V gene encodes CDR1 TSWWSYY and CDR2 QGS. V dropped 5 bases and J dropped 4; count of bases not matched to a gene: 11. This sample stems from a study of γδ T cells in repeated Plasmodium falciparum infection. General study points: Waves of new clonotype selection appeared after repeated controlled infections in Vdelta2-negative, largely Vdelta1+, gammadelta T cells. Vgamma9/Vdelta2+ repertoires stayed stably polyclonal over time and infection.

Flow sorting of PBMC yielded separate Vgamma9/Vdelta2+ and Vdelta2-negative gammadelta T cell populations for bulk repertoire analysis. TCRdb processed the multiplex PCR reads again with the CATT caller. The sample carries around 46,000 delta-chain clones, around 1.6% recorded once. The receptor was derived from a pool of human donors (malaria-infected and uninfected, not separated). The material sequenced was gamma-delta T cells from blood. V is TRDV1 and J is TRDJ1; 9 bases map to TRDD3. TCRdb is silent on the J gene; assignment here came from matching the DNA to germline. CDR3 bases: TGTGCTCTTGGGAATAACCGGGGGATACACGTCGATAAACTCATCTTT. Residues: CALGNNRGIHVDKLIF.